Listed here are 32 T cell receptor beta chains from one sample, sequenced in a study of preoperative IRX-2 immunotherapy in early breast cancer. Some clones are missing from TCRdb's copy, which holds only in-frame ones; the method was immunoSEQ multiplex PCR. The table has 650 to 950 clones, about 70% seen once; the top ten hold roughly 9.7%. Documented treatment: preoperative locoregional IRX-2 cytokine immunotherapy. Source: tumor tissue, taken after IRX-2 immunotherapy. Every receptor here comes from a human donor with breast cancer.

V is TRBV18 and J is TRBJ1-1; 7 positions agree with TRBD1. Germline values: CDR1 KGHSH, CDR2 LQKENI. CDR3 length: 15 residues. J was trimmed by 5 bases and V by 2 bases; bases with no gene match: 8. CDR3 nucleotide sequence: TGTGCCAGCTCACCAAACACAGGGGAGGGTACTGAAGCTTTCTTT. It specifies CASSPNTGEGTEAFF. The full variable domain, with the rest looked up from reference TRBV18 and TRBJ1-1, is NAGVMQNPRHLVRRRGQEARLRCSPMKGHSHVYWYRQLPEEGLKFMVYLQKENIIDESGMPKERFSAEFPKEGPSILRIQQVVRGDSAAYFCASSPNTGEGTEAFFGQGTRLTVV.

The chain joins TRBV5-1 to TRBJ1-1, with 7 nucleotides matching TRBD1. Germline CDR1 and CDR2: SGHRS and YFSETQ. J lost 4 bases, V lost 4 bases, and 10 bases had no gene match. The CDR3 spans 15 residues. The CDR3 region has the DNA TGCGCCAGCAGCACCCGACAGGGAATAGGCACTGAAGCTTTCTTT. This gives the protein CASSTRQGIGTEAFF.

This clone was seen only once. V usage is TRBV19 and J usage is TRBJ1-1, with 9 bases fitting TRBD1. Germline assignment: CDR1 LNHDA and CDR2 SQIVND (reference sequence). The junction had 12 bases not matched to a gene; V was cut back by 5 bases and J by 2 bases. There are 17 residues in the CDR3. The CDR3 nucleotides read TGTGCCAGTAGTCGGAAGGACAGGGGAACGAGAAACACTGAAGCTTTCTTT. Protein sequence: CASSRKDRGTRNTEAFF.

This clone was seen a handful of times. The gene calls are TRBV6-8 and TRBJ1-3; perhaps TRBD1 as D (5 bases). CDR1 MNHGY and CDR2 SAAAGT come from the germline V gene. The CDR3 runs 13 residues. V lost 10 bases and J lost 2, with 12 bases in between. The CDR3: CAIGHATGNTIYF. The CDR3 nucleotides read TGTGCCATCGGACACGCCACTGGAAACACCATATATTTT.

The V gene is TRBV29-1, the J gene TRBJ2-7; no clear D. The CDR3 is 12 amino acids. The ends were cut back, 4 bases at V and 5 bases at J, with 12 bases in the middle. Looked up from germline, CDR1 is SQVTM and CDR2 is ANQGSEA. Here the CDR3 reads CSVGDIGNEQYF. CDR3 DNA: TGCAGCGTTGGTGACATCGGCAACGAGCAGTACTTC.

On this clone itself: One junction end does not reproduce the germline sequence, and a read error may be involved. This chain joins TRBV19 and TRBJ1-6, with 8 nucleotides matching TRBD1. The CDR3 length is 15 residues. Germline loops: CDR1 LNHDA, CDR2 SQIVND (reference sequence). The CDR3 DNA reads as TGTGCCAGTAGTATAGAGACAGGGGATAAATCACCCCTCCACTTT. Translating gives CASSIETGDKSPLHF.

CDR3 protein: CASSFLDRMNTEAFF. The CDR3 DNA is TGTGCCAGCAGCTTTTTGGACAGAATGAACACTGAAGCTTTCTTT. The J gene is TRBJ1-1, the V gene TRBV11-3; a weak D match, TRBD1 (6 bases). V dropped 3 bases and J dropped 0 bases, with 11 bases sitting between them. CDR3 length: 15 residues. In germline, CDR1 is SGHNT, CDR2 YENEEA.

The chain couples TRBV8-2 to TRBJ1-4; the D call in the table, TRBD1, was not verified against the DNA. TRBV8-2 is recorded as a pseudogene. The CDR3 sequence is 15 residues long. The CDR3 sequence: CASSSSTGGREKLFF. The CDR3, as DNA: TGTGCCAGCAGTAGCTCGACAGGCGGTAGGGAAAAACTGTTTTTT.

This clone turned up a few times. The rearrangement links TRBV6-8 to TRBJ2-7, with D perhaps matching TRBD1 (5 bases). From germline, CDR1 is MNHGY and CDR2 SAAAGT. The length of the CDR3 is 14 residues. The germline V and J ends were trimmed by 2 bases and 4 bases, with 12 bases remaining between them. The CDR3, as DNA: TGTGCCAGCAGTTACAGGGGTTTCGGGTACGAGCAGTACTTC. It encodes CASSYRGFGYEQYF.

This chain connects TRBV30 to TRBJ2-1; 8 positions agree with TRBD1. Germline trimming cut 6 bases from V and 7 bases from J; bases unmatched to any gene: 2. Germline CDR1 and CDR2: GTSNPN and SVGIG (reference sequence). The length of the CDR3 is 11 residues. CDR3 bases: TGTGCCTGTACAGGGGGTAATGAGCAGTTCTTC. Amino acid sequence: CACTGGNEQFF.

The chain has TRBV11-3 and TRBJ1-1; D perhaps matches TRBD1 (5 bases). The germline gives CDR1 SGHNT, CDR2 YENEEA. Trimming pared 5 bases from V and 7 bases from J, leaving 20 bases between. CDR3 size: 15 residues. In DNA, the CDR3 is TGTGCCAGCAGCCCCGATATGTGGGGGGAGGTTGAAGCTTTCTTT. Its translation: CASSPDMWGEVEAFF. Based on the CDR3 plus reference TRBV11-3 and TRBJ1-1, the full variable domain is EAGVVQSPRYKIIEKKQPVAFWCNPISGHNTLYWYLQNLGQGPELLIRYENEEAVDDSQLPKDRFSAERLKGVDSTLKIQPAELGDSAVYLCASSPDMWGEVEAFFGQGTRLTVV.

This clone has a handful of counts. The J gene is TRBJ1-1, the V gene TRBV6-8; TRBD1 is a possible D gene (5 bases). The CDR3 is 15 residues long. The V end lost 4 bases, the J end lost 5 bases, and 17 bases lay between the germline ends. Germline V CDR1 and CDR2: MNHGY, SAAAGT. CDR3 bases: TGTGCCAGCAGTTCCTTAGTTTTCCGGGGGACTGAAGCTTTCTTT. Translated, it gives CASSSLVFRGTEAFF.

V gene TRBV30 combines with J gene TRBJ1-1, with TRBD1 as a possible D gene (6 bases). From germline, CDR1 is GTSNPN and CDR2 SVGIG (reference sequence). The ends were cut back, 0 bases at V and 3 bases at J, with 8 bases in the middle. The CDR3 extends over 13 amino acids. CDR3 in DNA: TGTGCCTGGAGTGTAGACAGGTACACTGAAGCTTTCTTT. It encodes CAWSVDRYTEAFF.

In its sample, this clone was seen a few times. The chain joins TRBV19 to TRBJ2-3; 10 bases fit TRBD1. The CDR3 has 16 residues. J gave up 3 bases and V 8 bases, and 11 bases lay outside the gene matches. CDR1 and CDR2 from the germline V gene are LNHDA and SQIVND (reference sequence). In DNA form, the CDR3 reads TGTGCCAGTGCTCTCCCTCCGGGACAGGGGACAGATACGCAGTATTTT. Its protein product is CASALPPGQGTDTQYF.

V usage is TRBV6-8 and J usage is TRBJ1-2, with a tentative D call TRBD1 (6 bases). This CDR3 is 15 amino acids long. V was clipped by 0 bases and J by 4 bases, with 12 bases between them. Germline V gene sequence: CDR1 MNHGY, CDR2 SAAAGT. For the CDR3, the DNA is TGTGCCAGCAGTTACTCGGGCAGGGGATCCTATGGCTACACCTTC. Its protein is CASSYSGRGSYGYTF.

This clone showed up just a few times. The J gene is TRBJ2-7, the V gene TRBV18; D gene unclear. The CDR3 consists of 12 residues. V was cut by 6 bases and J by 0 bases, with 6 bases left in between. Per germline, CDR1 KGHSH and CDR2 LQKENI. The CDR3 coding sequence is TGTGCCAGCTCGGCAAGCTCCTACGAGCAGTACTTC. Translation: CASSASSYEQYF. The complete variable domain, with remaining parts taken from reference TRBV18 and TRBJ2-7, reads NAGVMQNPRHLVRRRGQEARLRCSPMKGHSHVYWYRQLPEEGLKFMVYLQKENIIDESGMPKERFSAEFPKEGPSILRIQQVVRGDSAAYFCASSASSYEQYFGPGTRLTVT.

The chain joins TRBV7-5 to TRBJ2-7; the D call of TRBD2 is as the table states it, not checked on the DNA. TRBV7-5 is a pseudogene segment. The CDR3 contains 18 residues. CDR3 protein: CASSPRLAGGPRSYEQYF. The DNA of the CDR3 is TGTGCCAGCAGCCCCCGACTAGCGGGAGGGCCAAGGTCCTACGAGCAGTACTTC.

V usage is TRBV18 and J usage is TRBJ2-7; TRBD1 matches 12 bases. V trimming: 4 bases; J trimming: 5 bases; junction bases outside the gene matches: 6. CDR3 size: 15 residues. Germline V lookup: CDR1 KGHSH, CDR2 LQKENI. CDR3 region: CASSLTGQGANEQYF. For the CDR3, the DNA is TGTGCCAGCTCACTAACGGGACAGGGGGCCAACGAGCAGTACTTC.

The rearrangement joins TRBV23-1 to TRBJ2-5; unclear D gene. TRBV23-1 is an ORF for which the function is uncertain. With 6 bases removed from V and 7 bases from J, the gap between germline ends came to 15 bases. This CDR3 is 13 amino acids long. The chain's CDR3 is CASSQAGLGTQYF. The CDR3 coding sequence is TGCGCCAGCAGCCAAGCAGGATTGGGGACCCAGTACTTC.

The V call is TRBV19, the J call TRBJ1-4, with D tentatively TRBD1 (6 bases). V lost 6 bases to trimming and J lost 3 bases, with 17 bases between them. This CDR3 is 16 amino acids long. Germline assignment: CDR1 LNHDA and CDR2 SQIVND (reference sequence). The CDR3 here is CASRGAGIVANEKLFF. The CDR3 DNA is TGTGCCAGTAGGGGGGCAGGGATAGTGGCTAATGAAAAACTGTTTTTT.

J is TRBJ2-7 and V is TRBV11-3; 8 bases map to TRBD2. The germline gives CDR1 SGHNT, CDR2 YENEEA. There are 14 residues in the CDR3. J lost 4 bases, V lost 2 bases, and 4 bases had no gene match. CDR3: CASSLQLAAYEQYF. DNA for the CDR3: TGTGCCAGCAGCTTACAACTAGCGGCTTACGAGCAGTACTTC.

The chain employs TRBV28 and TRBJ1-5; D remains ambiguous. CDR3 length: 14 residues. The ends were cut back, 8 bases at V and 0 bases at J, with 11 bases in the middle. CDR1 is MDHEN and CDR2 is SYDVKM in the germline V gene. The CDR3 region is CASGFWSSNQPQHF. Written as DNA, the CDR3 is TGTGCCAGCGGCTTTTGGAGTAGCAATCAGCCCCAGCATTTT.

The chain has TRBV6-7 and TRBJ1-5, with 8 nucleotides matching TRBD1. TRBV6-7 is an ORF, with its function uncertain. This CDR3 contains 15 residues. V shed 8 bases, J shed 4 bases, and the junction held 10 bases outside the gene matches. The CDR3 spells CASLSPGQVNQPQHF. The DNA for the CDR3 is TGTGCCAGCCTATCTCCGGGACAGGTGAATCAGCCCCAGCATTTT.

This clone was seen only a few times. The chain couples TRBV28 to TRBJ1-1, with 7 nucleotides matching TRBD1. The CDR3 length is 15 residues. V gave up 10 bases and J gave up 6 bases; unmatched junction bases: 17. The germline V gene has CDR1 MDHEN and CDR2 SYDVKM. This CDR3 reads CATSRGTSGKAEAFF. For the CDR3, the DNA is TGTGCCACCAGCAGGGGGACTAGTGGCAAGGCTGAAGCTTTCTTT.

The CDR3 DNA is TGCAGCGTGGTCGGAGGGACAGGGGGTCTCACCGGGGAGCTGTTTTTT. It codes for CSVVGGTGGLTGELFF. The J gene is TRBJ2-2, the V gene TRBV29-1, with TRBD1 identical over 11 bases. The ends lost 6 bases at V and 4 bases at J; junction bases unmatched: 10. The CDR3 consists of 16 residues. Germline-derived CDR1 and CDR2 are SQVTM and ANQGSEA.

This clone came up once. This sequence joins TRBV6-8 and TRBJ2-1; D remains unclear. Germline V gene sequence: CDR1 MNHGY, CDR2 SAAAGT. The CDR3 totals 15 residues. The V and J ends lost 2 bases and 1 base respectively, with 9 bases between them. CDR3 in amino acids: CASSYGSASYNEQFF. The CDR3 DNA is TGTGCCAGCAGTTACGGGTCAGCTTCCTACAATGAGCAGTTCTTC.

The CDR3 region has the DNA TGTGCCAGTACTAACTGGATGGATCGGGGCCAGGTGAACACCGGGGAGCTGTTTTTT. Encoded protein: CASTNWMDRGQVNTGELFF. The chain employs TRBV19 and TRBJ2-2; perhaps D is TRBD1 or TRBD2 (5 bases each). V was trimmed by 7 bases and J by 1 base, leaving 25 bases between them. From germline, CDR1 is LNHDA and CDR2 SQIVND (reference sequence). This CDR3 contains 19 residues.

CDR3 DNA sequence: TGTGCCAGCAGTCCCCAAGGACAGGGAACCTCTTACGGGGAGCAGTACTTC. Its translation is CASSPQGQGTSYGEQYF. The chain is built from TRBV6-8 and TRBJ2-7; 8 bases are a match to TRBD1. CDR1 MNHGY and CDR2 SAAAGT come from the germline V gene. V lost 5 bases and J lost 7; bases outside the gene matches: 19. The CDR3 totals 17 residues.

The chain combines TRBV11-3 with TRBJ1-1, with a possible D match to TRBD1 (5 bases). Per germline, CDR1 SGHNT and CDR2 YENEEA. Between the trimmed V and J ends, which lost 2 bases and 4 bases, there was a span of 11 bases. This CDR3 contains 14 residues. CDR3 bases: TGTGCCAGCAGCTTATCCAGGGAGGGCACTGAAGCTTTCTTT. Translating it yields CASSLSREGTEAFF.

The J gene is TRBJ2-2, the V gene TRBV12-5, with a possible D match to TRBD1 (6 bases). This CDR3 is 15 amino acids long. Germline assignment: CDR1 LGHNT and CDR2 FRNRAP. CDR3 DNA: TGTGCCAGCAAACCCCCAGGGGTCAGCACCGGGGAGCTGTTTTTT. Its translation is CASKPPGVSTGELFF.

The CDR3 sequence: CASSSLRRASSYNEQFF. Written as DNA, the CDR3 is TGTGCCAGCAGCTCCCTCCGTCGCGCGAGCTCCTACAATGAGCAGTTCTTC. The chain joins TRBV7-2 to TRBJ2-1; D gene unclear. CDR3 size: 17 residues. Per germline, CDR1 SGHTA and CDR2 FQGNSA. Trimming removed 4 bases from V and 0 bases from J, with 16 bases in between.

This chain uses TRBV6-8 with TRBJ2-7; 7 bases align to TRBD1. From germline, CDR1 is MNHGY and CDR2 SAAAGT. Unmatched junction bases numbered 13, after V lost 1 base and J lost 7 bases. The CDR3 spans 16 residues. The CDR3 is CASSYYALRSGGEQYF. DNA of the CDR3: TGTGCCAGCAGTTACTACGCTCTGAGATCAGGGGGAGAGCAGTACTTC.